One and the same sample provided the 27 T cell receptor beta chains below, sequenced in a study of blood T cells in healthy people across ages. For the second PCR, which ran for about 7 to 11 cycles, a sample-barcoded 5' primer and a J-beta primer mix were used. MiXCR, applied by TCRdb to the 5' RACE reads, yields one record per CDR3 protein. The sample carries around 1,800,000 distinct CDR3 sequences, approximately 40% recorded once. Specimen: blood. The receptors stem from a human donor in good health.

This clonotype was picked up a small number of times. The chain is built from TRBV28 and TRBJ2-3, with 9 positions matching TRBD2. V shed 3 bases, J shed 0 bases, and the junction held 4 bases outside the gene matches. This CDR3 has 16 residues. CDR1 and CDR2 (germline): MDHEN, SYDVKM. CDR3 loop: CASSLIAGASTDTQYF. The CDR3 DNA is TGTGCCAGCAGTTTGATAGCGGGGGCTAGCACAGATACGCAGTATTTT.

Comment on this clonotype: Being one base from a much bigger clone, this may be a read error. The rearrangement joins TRBV11-1 to TRBJ2-3, with 7 positions matching TRBD1. The CDR3 runs to 16 residues. V was clipped by 10 bases and J by 3 bases; unmatched bases: 16. Germline values: CDR1 SGHAT, CDR2 FQDESV (reference sequence). DNA of the CDR3: TGTGCCAACAGTAAACGACAGGGTTTCGGAACAGATACGCAGTATTTT. Translation: CANSKRQGFGTDTQYF.

This clonotype has a handful of counts. The chain combines TRBV6-1 with TRBJ2-7; TRBD1 agrees at 9 bases. CDR3 length: 16 amino acids. The V and J ends lost 0 bases and 3 bases, in that order; junction bases with no gene match: 6. Germline V gene lookup returns CDR1 MNHNS and CDR2 SASEGT. The CDR3 protein is CASSEAGSTGGYEQYF. For the CDR3, the DNA is TGTGCCAGCAGTGAAGCGGGCTCGACAGGGGGCTACGAGCAGTACTTC.

This chain links TRBV7-8 with TRBJ2-7; a weak D match, TRBD1 (6 bases). The ends were cut back, 4 bases at V and 0 bases at J, with 10 bases in the middle. There are 14 residues in the CDR3. CDR1 is SGHVS and CDR2 is FQNEAQ in the germline V gene. The DNA for the CDR3 is TGTGCCAGCAGCTCGGACAGTCCCTCCTACGAGCAGTACTTC. Encoded protein: CASSSDSPSYEQYF. The whole variable domain, filled in from reference TRBV7-8 and TRBJ2-7, reads GAGVSQSPRYKVAKRGQDVALRCDPISGHVSLFWYQQALGQGPEFLTYFQNEAQLDKSGLPSDRFFAERPEGSVSTLKIQRTQQEDSAVYLCASSSDSPSYEQYFGPGTRLTVT.

As concerns this clonotype: A junction end diverges from the germline sequence, so it may reflect a read error. The chain combines TRBV3-1 with TRBJ2-4; D may correspond to TRBD1 or TRBD2 (5 bases each). The germline CDR1 and CDR2 sequences are LGHDT and YNNKEL (reference sequence). This CDR3 has 14 residues. DNA of the CDR3: TGTGCCAGCAGCCAAGCAGGGACCAAATACATTCAGTACTTC. It codes for CASSQAGTKYIQYF.

This chain links TRBV4-1 with TRBJ2-1; TRBD2 agrees at 9 bases. The J segment lost 8 bases and the V segment lost 6 bases, leaving 14 bases of the junction unmatched. Germline CDR1 is MGHRA and CDR2 is YSYEKL. The CDR3 sequence is 16 residues long. CDR3 nucleotides: TGCGCCAGCAGACACTGGCCGGGGACTAGCAAGTATGAGCAGTTCTTC. This gives the protein CASRHWPGTSKYEQFF.

The CDR3 nucleotides are TGTGCCAGCAGGGACAGGGAGCCTAGCTACACCTTC. It specifies CASRDREPSYTF. The chain recombines TRBV2 with TRBJ1-2, with TRBD1 matching over 8 bases. V gave up 6 bases and J gave up 9 bases; unmatched junction bases: 6. The germline gives CDR1 SNHLY, CDR2 FYNNEI. This CDR3 is 12 amino acids long.

The V gene is TRBV5-1, the J gene TRBJ2-3; 10 bases agree with TRBD2. The CDR3 runs 17 residues. Germline V gene lookup returns CDR1 SGHRS and CDR2 YFSETQ. Losses at the gene ends were 0 bases for V and 0 bases for J; bases not matched to a gene: 4. The CDR3 nucleotides read TGCGCCAGCAGCTTGGAGCGGGGGGGCCCGAGCACAGATACGCAGTATTTT. It codes for CASSLERGGPSTDTQYF.

The V call is TRBV5-4, the J call TRBJ2-1; no definite D call. The CDR3 is 13 amino acids. The germline gives CDR1 SGHNT, CDR2 YYREEE (reference sequence). V gave up 2 bases and J gave up 4 bases, with 7 bases separating them. This chain's CDR3 is CASSFELYNEQFF. CDR3 bases: TGTGCCAGCAGCTTCGAGTTATACAATGAGCAGTTCTTC.

V usage is TRBV12-3 or TRBV12-4 and J usage is TRBJ2-1, with unresolved D. There are 11 residues in the CDR3. The germline V and J ends were trimmed by 10 bases and 8 bases, with 12 bases remaining between them. The CDR3 DNA is TGTGCCACAGCCGCATATGATGAGCAGTTCTTC. It translates to CATAAYDEQFF.

This chain uses TRBV13 with TRBJ1-2; 9 bases are shared with TRBD1. Germline CDR1 PRHDT, CDR2 FYEKMQ (reference sequence). The CDR3 extends over 15 amino acids. Germline trimming cut 2 bases from V and 6 bases from J; bases unmatched to any gene: 7. The DNA for the CDR3 is TGTGCCAGCAGCTTACCGGGACAGGGACAGGATGGCTACACCTTC. This codes for CASSLPGQGQDGYTF. The complete variable domain, with remaining parts taken from reference TRBV13 and TRBJ1-2, reads AAGVIQSPRHLIKEKRETATLKCYPIPRHDTVYWYQQGPGQDPQFLISFYEKMQSDKGSIPDRFSAQQFSDYHSELNMSSLELGDSALYFCASSLPGQGQDGYTFGSGTRLTVV.

The count of this clonotype is one. The chain employs TRBV30 and TRBJ2-1, with a tentative D call TRBD2 (6 bases). Germline CDR1 and CDR2: GTSNPN and SVGIG (reference sequence). The CDR3 is made up of 14 amino acids. Trimming took off 2 bases at V and 4 bases at J, with 12 bases between the two ends. CDR3 coding DNA: TGTGCCTGGAGTAGTGGGGGGACTTACAATGAGCAGTTCTTC. Amino acid sequence: CAWSSGGTYNEQFF. Filled out from reference TRBV30 and TRBJ2-1, the complete variable domain reads SQTIHQWPATLVQPVGSPLSLECTVEGTSNPNLYWYRQAAGRGLQLLFYSVGIGQISSEVPQNLSASRPQDRQFILSSKKLLLSDSGFYLCAWSSGGTYNEQFFGPGTRLTVL.

This clonotype was counted once. This may be a read error: a much more frequent sequence differs by one nucleotide. The genes are TRBV4-3 and TRBJ2-4, with D unresolved. CDR3 size: 14 residues. The germline V and J ends were trimmed by 0 bases and 5 bases, with 8 bases remaining between them. CDR1 is LGHNA, CDR2 YSLEER, per germline. The CDR3 coding sequence is TGCGCCAGCAGCCAAGATATTGGCCAAAACATTCAGTACTTC. It codes for CASSQDIGQNIQYF.

The chain links TRBV11-2 to TRBJ1-4, with 7 bases that match TRBD1. V trimming: 3 bases; J trimming: 2 bases; junction bases outside the gene matches: 9. The length of the CDR3 is 17 residues. The V gene's germline CDR1 is SGHAT and CDR2 FQNNGV. CDR3 loop: CASSFLQGPSTNEKLFF. Here the CDR3 DNA reads TGTGCCAGCAGCTTTCTACAGGGGCCTTCGACTAATGAAAAACTGTTTTTT. The full variable domain, with the rest looked up from reference TRBV11-2 and TRBJ1-4, is EAGVAQSPRYKIIEKRQSVAFWCNPISGHATLYWYQQILGQGPKLLIQFQNNGVVDDSQLPKDRFSAERLKGVDSTLKIQPAKLEDSAVYLCASSFLQGPSTNEKLFFGSGTQLSVL.

This clonotype showed up many times. V is TRBV29-1 and J is TRBJ1-2; D is ambiguous. Germline CDR1 is SQVTM and CDR2 is ANQGSEA. The CDR3 totals 14 residues. V was pared by 7 bases and J by 8 bases, with 23 bases between. The CDR3 reads CSAESVGIGEGYTF. The CDR3 DNA is TGCAGCGCCGAATCCGTGGGGATCGGGGAGGGCTACACCTTC.

The rearrangement joins TRBV29-1 to TRBJ2-2, with D possibly being TRBD1 or TRBD2 (5 bases each). The CDR3 is 16 residues long. Germline V gene sequence: CDR1 SQVTM, CDR2 ANQGSEA. V was clipped by 7 bases and J by 7 bases, with 25 bases between them. DNA for the CDR3: TGCAGCGCTCCTGGCCAGGGCGGGCATAATTTCGGGGAGCTGTTTTTT. Its translation is CSAPGQGGHNFGELFF.

The chain is built from TRBV5-1 and TRBJ1-5; 7 nucleotides line up with TRBD1. CDR1 is SGHRS, CDR2 YFSETQ, per germline. V shed 5 bases, J shed 5 bases, and the junction held 10 bases outside the gene matches. CDR3 length equals 15 residues. CDR3 region: CASRTGTGDHQPQHF. CDR3 in DNA: TGCGCCAGCAGGACTGGAACAGGGGACCATCAGCCCCAGCATTTT.

V and J are TRBV7-2 and TRBJ1-1; no reliable D call. V lost 8 bases to trimming and J lost 6 bases, with 10 bases between them. This CDR3 has 11 amino acids. Germline V gives CDR1 SGHTA, CDR2 FQGNSA. The CDR3 DNA is TGTGCCAGCCCTGGGAGCGCTGAAGCTTTCTTT. Its protein is CASPGSAEAFF.

The rearrangement links TRBV12-3 or TRBV12-4 to TRBJ2-1, with TRBD2 identical over 10 bases. Trimming cost V 1 base and J 3 bases; bases outside gene matches: 6. The CDR3 extends over 17 amino acids. CDR3 region: CASSLGRASGGYNEQFF. The CDR3 nucleotides are TGTGCCAGCAGTTTAGGTCGGGCTAGCGGGGGCTACAATGAGCAGTTCTTC.

This clonotype was seen at least ten times. The chain has TRBV9 and TRBJ2-7; 11 bases line up with TRBD1. The CDR3 is 14 residues long. Trimming took 3 bases from V and 6 from J; bases not matched to a gene: 5. Per the germline V gene, CDR1 is SGDLS and CDR2 is YYNGEE. The CDR3 DNA is TGTGCCAGCAGCGCGTGGACAGGGGGCGGCGAGCAGTACTTC. Amino acid sequence: CASSAWTGGGEQYF.

The chain uses TRBV6-2 or TRBV6-3 and TRBJ2-7; D may be TRBD2 (6 bases). The germline gives CDR1 MNHEY, CDR2 SVGEGT. CDR3 length equals 17 residues. Trimming removed 4 bases at V and 3 bases at J, with 22 bases between. The CDR3 nucleotides are TGTGCCAGCAGTTTATCGCCTCGAGGAGGGCTAGGCTACGAGCAGTACTTC. Its translation: CASSLSPRGGLGYEQYF.

This clonotype was seen a few times. The CDR3 region has the DNA TGCAGTGCTAGACTCAGGGAATTTCAGGGCTACACCTTC. This encodes CSARLREFQGYTF. This chain joins TRBV20-1 and TRBJ1-2, with D tentatively TRBD1 (5 bases). Trimming removed 2 bases from V and 8 bases from J, with 15 bases in between. Germline V gene data show CDR1 as DFQATT and CDR2 as SNEGSKA (reference sequence). The CDR3 covers 13 residues.

This clonotype was seen only a few times. The rearrangement links TRBV12-3 or TRBV12-4 to TRBJ2-7; 7 bases line up with TRBD1. V shed 6 bases, J shed 2 bases, and the junction held 10 bases outside the gene matches. The CDR3 is 15 residues long. The CDR3 coding sequence is TGTGCCAGCAGCTATCCGGGACAGATTACCTACGAGCAGTACTTC. Amino acid sequence: CASSYPGQITYEQYF.

This chain joins TRBV15 and TRBJ2-3; the D gene could be TRBD1 or TRBD2 (7 bases each). The CDR3 has 13 amino acids. Germline-derived CDR1 and CDR2 are LNHNV and YYDKDF (reference sequence). V was pared by 6 bases and J by 5 bases, with 12 bases between. CDR3: CATRARGGDTQYF. CDR3 bases: TGTGCCACCAGGGCCAGGGGGGGAGATACGCAGTATTTT. The full variable domain, completed using reference TRBV15 and TRBJ2-3, is DAMVIQNPRYQVTQFGKPVTLSCSQTLNHNVMYWYQQKSSQAPKLLFHYYDKDFNNEADTPDNFQSRRPNTSFCFLDIRSPGLGDTAMYLCATRARGGDTQYFGPGTRLTVL.

This clonotype showed up many times. One end of the junction does not line up with germline, which may come from a read error. The rearrangement uses TRBV5-1 and TRBJ1-1; 8 bases agree with TRBD1. Germline V lookup: CDR1 SGHRS, CDR2 YFSETQ. This CDR3 is built from 14 residues. The CDR3 DNA reads as TGTGCCAGCAGCTCGACAGGGGCGAACACTGAAGCTTTCTTT. Translating it yields CASSSTGANTEAFF.

A few counts support this clonotype. The chain combines TRBV12-3 or TRBV12-4 with TRBJ2-5; D gene unclear. The CDR3 runs to 14 residues. Trimming took off 5 bases at V and 2 bases at J, with 12 bases between the two ends. The CDR3 is CASSLSVKQETQYF. The CDR3 DNA reads as TGTGCCAGCAGTCTGTCGGTGAAGCAAGAGACCCAGTACTTC.

Note on this clonotype: The germline gene is not matched at one end of the junction; a read error may be the cause. The chain uses TRBV12-3 or TRBV12-4 and TRBJ1-6; D gene unclear. This CDR3 has 13 amino acids. This CDR3 is CASTLRGLSPPHF. In DNA form, the CDR3 reads TGTGCCAGCACTTTACGAGGGCTTTCACCCCCCCACTTT.